These 7 T cell receptor beta chains originate from one sample sequenced in a study of T cells after yellow fever vaccination. A single record per CDR3 protein comes from TCRdb applying MiXCR to the 5' RACE reads. The sample records 600,000 to 750,000 distinct CDR3 sequences, about 12% being singletons. The material was PBMCs, obtained on the day of the yellow fever booster vaccination. All receptors derive from a man aged 30 to 39 who received the YFV17D yellow fever vaccine.

The sample holds a few counts of this clonotype. This chain connects TRBV29-1 to TRBJ2-2; D gene unclear. The germline CDR1 and CDR2 sequences are SQVTM and ANQGSEA. The CDR3 is made up of 14 amino acids. The V and J ends lost 3 bases and 0 bases respectively, with 8 bases between them. The CDR3 is CSVDPDANTGELFF. As DNA, the CDR3 is TGCAGCGTTGATCCCGACGCGAACACCGGGGAGCTGTTTTTT.

This chain connects TRBV5-6 to TRBJ2-7; 9 nucleotides line up with TRBD1. V trimming: 5 bases; J trimming: 1 base; junction bases outside the gene matches: 4. Germline V CDR1 and CDR2: SGHDT, YYEEEE. The CDR3 has 14 amino acids. The CDR3 nucleotides read TGTGCCAGCAGACACAGGGGGCGTTCCTACGAGCAGTACTTC. It translates to CASRHRGRSYEQYF. Full variable domain (rest looked up from reference TRBV5-6 and TRBJ2-7): DAGVTQSPTHLIKTRGQQVTLRCSPKSGHDTVSWYQQALGQGPQFIFQYYEEEERQRGNFPDRFSGHQFPNYSSELNVNALLLGDSALYLCASRHRGRSYEQYFGPGTRLTVT.

This clonotype was picked up a small number of times. J is TRBJ1-3 and V is TRBV4-3; D is unresolved. The CDR3 spans 17 residues. CDR1 is LGHNA and CDR2 is YSLEER in the germline V gene. V gave up 0 bases and J gave up 1 base, with 13 bases separating them. CDR3 region: CASSQDGASPSGNTIYF. CDR3 coding DNA: TGCGCCAGCAGCCAAGATGGAGCCTCGCCTTCTGGAAACACCATATATTTT.

The genes are TRBV29-1 and TRBJ2-1; D uncertain. CDR1 and CDR2 (germline): SQVTM, ANQGSEA. V shed 8 bases and J shed 1 base, with 18 bases lying between them. The CDR3 is 15 residues long. The CDR3 sequence is CSFSPLDSSYNEQFF. CDR3 DNA: TGCAGCTTTTCCCCACTCGACTCTTCCTACAATGAGCAGTTCTTC.

This clonotype came up a few times. The rearrangement links TRBV9 to TRBJ2-3, with 7 bases matching TRBD2. Trimming at V came to 4 bases and at J to 9 bases, leaving 11 bases not matched to a gene. The CDR3 loop spans 14 amino acids. Germline V lookup: CDR1 SGDLS, CDR2 YYNGEE. This chain's CDR3 is CASSFEGSGGTQYF. The CDR3 coding sequence is TGTGCCAGCAGCTTTGAGGGGTCGGGAGGAACGCAGTATTTT.

In its sample, this clonotype was seen many times. The CDR3: CASSFFTTSGVNEQFF. DNA of the CDR3: TGTGCCAGCAGCTTCTTTACGACTAGCGGGGTTAATGAGCAGTTCTTC. The rearrangement links TRBV5-6 to TRBJ2-1; 11 bases fit TRBD2. J was trimmed by 7 bases and V by 2 bases; bases with no gene match: 8. The length of the CDR3 is 16 residues. Germline CDR1 and CDR2: SGHDT and YYEEEE.

This clonotype has a count of ten or more. The rearrangement uses TRBV12-3 or TRBV12-4 and TRBJ2-7; D unresolved. This CDR3 is built from 14 residues. V was cut by 6 bases and J by 6 bases, with 18 bases left in between. The CDR3 sequence: CASSPDTFKGEQYF. The CDR3 coding sequence is TGTGCCAGCAGCCCTGACACTTTCAAGGGCGAGCAGTACTTC.